Following are 12 T cell receptor beta chains from one sample sequenced in a study of breast tumors, draining lymph nodes, adjacent tissues. Samples came from axillary lymph nodes draining the breast cancer. Using its own MiXCR run on the multiplex PCR reads, TCRdb lists one record per CDR3 protein. The table has about 180,000 distinct CDR3 sequences, around 35% seen once. The sample was axillary lymph node tissue. All receptors derive from a female donor with breast cancer. Some clones in this sample may be carry-over from other donors' samples.

This chain's CDR3 is CASSLEPGGYNEQYF. CDR3 bases: TGTGCCAGCAGCTTAGAACCGGGGGGTTACAATGAGCAGTATTTT. The genes are TRBV7-3 and TRBJ2-3, with 7 bases that match TRBD2. Germline CDR1 SGHTA, CDR2 FQGTGA. The CDR3 is 15 residues long. Trimming cost V 2 bases and J 11 bases; bases outside gene matches: 13.

At least ten counts were recorded for this clonotype. The CDR3 DNA follows: TGTGCCAGCAGGTACTTCGGGACTAGCGGGGACCCTAGGACAGATACGCAGTATTTT. Translation: CASRYFGTSGDPRTDTQYF. V usage is TRBV2 and J usage is TRBJ2-3, with 13 positions matching TRBD2. The CDR3 covers 19 residues. Germline V gene sequence: CDR1 SNHLY, CDR2 FYNNEI. Germline trimming cut 6 bases from V and 3 bases from J; bases unmatched to any gene: 15.

This clonotype was found many times. This chain links TRBV7-8 with TRBJ1-4; D is unresolved. The CDR3 has 13 amino acids. Germline lookup yields CDR1 SGHVS and CDR2 FQNEAQ. V lost 1 base to trimming and J lost 8 bases, with 8 bases between them. The CDR3 nucleotides are TGTGCCAGCAGCTTAGAGGGATTGGAAAAACTGTTTTTT. This translates into CASSLEGLEKLFF. The full variable domain, rest sourced from reference TRBV7-8 and TRBJ1-4, is GAGVSQSPRYKVAKRGQDVALRCDPISGHVSLFWYQQALGQGPEFLTYFQNEAQLDKSGLPSDRFFAERPEGSVSTLKIQRTQQEDSAVYLCASSLEGLEKLFFGSGTQLSVL.

This clonotype showed up just a few times. This may be a read error: a much more frequent sequence differs by one nucleotide. The rearrangement joins TRBV6-1 to TRBJ2-5; D may be TRBD2 (5 bases). CDR1 is MNHNS and CDR2 is SASEGT in the germline V gene. This CDR3 has 15 amino acids. The CDR3 spells CASRRSGSTQVTQYF. CDR3 nucleotides: TGTGCCAGCAGGCGTTCGGGGTCCACACAAGTGACCCAGTACTTC.

The sample holds many counts of this clonotype. The V call is TRBV6-5, the J call TRBJ2-2; unclear D gene. The germline gives CDR1 MNHEY, CDR2 SVGAGI. V lost 7 bases and J 1 base, leaving 13 bases between the germline ends. This CDR3 is built from 15 residues. The CDR3, as DNA: TGTGCCAGCACCCCAAGCGTCGGGAACACCGGGGAGCTGTTTTTT. Encoded protein: CASTPSVGNTGELFF.

The table lists this clonotype with many counts. The V call is TRBV2, the J call TRBJ2-6, with D unclear. Germline V gene sequence: CDR1 SNHLY, CDR2 FYNNEI. CDR3 length: 15 residues. Trimming cost V 0 bases and J 4 bases, with 7 bases left between them. In nucleotides, the CDR3 is TGTGCCAGCAGTGAAGCCGACTCCGGGGCCAACGTCCTGACTTTC. This gives the protein CASSEADSGANVLTF.

At least ten counts were recorded for this clonotype. This chain connects TRBV30 to TRBJ2-4; D may be TRBD1 (5 bases). V lost 5 bases and J 8 bases, leaving 13 bases between the germline ends. CDR1 is GTSNPN, CDR2 SVGIG, per germline (reference sequence). There are 12 residues in the CDR3. The CDR3 nucleotides are TGTGCCTGGCTGGGGCGGAGTGACATTCAGTACTTC. This gives the protein CAWLGRSDIQYF.

This clonotype was counted once. V is TRBV5-1 and J is TRBJ1-4; D not resolved. Germline CDR1 is SGHRS and CDR2 is YFSETQ. This CDR3 has 15 amino acids. Trimming stripped 3 bases from V and 3 bases from J, with 12 bases between. CDR3 protein: CASSSRPPSNEKLFF. The DNA of the CDR3 is TGCGCCAGCAGCTCAAGACCACCCTCTAATGAAAAACTGTTTTTT.

This clonotype was counted ten times or more. The chain employs TRBV7-8 and TRBJ2-3; D gene unclear. Trimming left V 3 bases short and J 4 bases short, with 8 bases between. The CDR3 contains 13 residues. The germline gives CDR1 SGHVS, CDR2 FQNEAQ. As DNA, the CDR3 is TGTGCCAGCAGCTTTTTTCCATCAGATACGCAGTATTTT. It codes for CASSFFPSDTQYF.

This clonotype was seen many times. The CDR3 coding sequence is TGTGCCAGCAGCTTAGGATTGGATACGCAGTATTTT. Translating gives CASSLGLDTQYF. The chain couples TRBV11-2 to TRBJ2-3; D gene ambiguous. CDR1 SGHAT and CDR2 FQNNGV come from the germline V gene. The CDR3 sequence is 12 residues long. The V end lost 1 base, the J end lost 6 bases, and 5 bases lay between the germline ends.

This clonotype appeared once. This sequence joins TRBV12-3 or TRBV12-4 and TRBJ1-4; tentative D call: TRBD1 (6 bases). The length of the CDR3 is 16 residues. Between the trimmed V and J ends, which lost 6 bases and 4 bases, there was a span of 18 bases. The CDR3 coding sequence is TGTGCCAGCAGCCCCCAGGGGAGGCCAAATAATGAAAAACTGTTTTTT. The encoded protein is CASSPQGRPNNEKLFF.

About this clonotype: The germline gene is not matched at one end of the junction; a read error may be the cause. The V and J genes are TRBV25-1 and TRBJ1-2; tentatively, D is TRBD1 (5 bases). This CDR3 has 15 amino acids. The germline V gene has CDR1 MGHDK and CDR2 SYGVNS. The CDR3 DNA is TGTGCCAGTAGTGATATTAGGGGAGGATCCTATGGCCACACCTTC. This encodes CASSDIRGGSYGHTF.